This note documents a single T cell receptor beta chain sequence. These data belong to a study of blood T cell repertoires in COVID-19. Germline V gene data show CDR1 as LGHDT and CDR2 as YNNKEL (reference sequence). V lost 4 bases, J lost 0 bases, and 10 bases lay in between. CDR3 size: 15 residues. Sequencing used immunoSEQ multiplex PCR; TCRdb keeps in-frame clones, though not all of them. This table holds some 170,000 clones, around nine tenths found once. Sequencing was done on a sample of peripheral blood. The clonotype originates from a woman in her seventies with COVID-19, enrolled during active disease. The V call is TRBV3-1 (or the pseudogene TRBV3-2), the J call TRBJ1-5, with D possibly TRBD1 on 5 matching bases. The CDR3 DNA is TGTGCCAGCAGCCTAGGGGTCTATAGCAATCAGCCCCAGCATTTT. Protein: CASSLGVYSNQPQHF.